This T cell receptor beta chain was recorded in a study of blood T cell repertoires in COVID-19. Overall study: The analysed material was cDNA or gDNA that came from T cells, B-cell-depleted T cells, or PBMCs.

Original processing notes: Cell counts per sample came from amplifying reference gene primers. Profiled with immunoSEQ multiplex PCR; TCRdb holds only in-frame clones, not every one. The DNA was the basis for D and trimming; V, J and clone size are from that table. Altogether more than 150,000 clones are present, approximately 84% being singletons, with the ten largest covering under 8.5%. Germline CDR1 reads SGDLS; CDR2 reads YYNGEE. CDR3 length: 17 amino acids. The ends were cut back, 0 bases at V and 2 bases at J, with 17 bases in the middle. The clonotype originates from a human donor in a cohort sampled during active COVID-19. The genes are TRBV9 and TRBJ2-5, with D maybe TRBD2 (5 bases). Sequencing input: peripheral blood. CDR3 sequence reads: CASSVGGLSIDQETQYF. CDR3 bases: TGTGCCAGCAGCGTAGGCGGACTCAGTATAGATCAAGAGACCCAGTACTTC.